This entry describes one T cell receptor beta chain. The data derive from a study of blood T cells in healthy people across ages. PCR was performed a second time for about 6 to 12 cycles using a sample-barcoded 5' primer and a J-beta primer mix. TCRdb reprocessed the 5' RACE reads via MiXCR and lists one record per CDR3 protein. The repertoire consists of 450,000 to 650,000 distinct CDR3 sequences, with around 24% occurring once and the leading ten covering 8.5% to 9.5%. This same sample was also taken into another study, of T cells of mothers and their children.

Specimen: blood. The receptor was derived from a boy aged 5 to 17 in good health.

CDR3 amino acids: CASSQAGSLRETQYF. CDR3 nucleotide sequence: TGCGCCAGCAGCCAAGCGGGCTCCTTGCGGGAGACCCAGTACTTC. This rearrangement joins TRBV5-1 to TRBJ2-5, with D possibly being TRBD2 (6 bases). Trimming left V 4 bases short and J 5 bases short, with 18 bases between. Germline-derived CDR1 and CDR2 are SGHRS and YFSETQ. The CDR3 runs 15 residues.